This T cell receptor (beta chain) was profiled in a study of CD8 T cells in Susac syndrome. Study-wide points: An acknowledgment was made by the study that its TCR sequencing and HLA analysis involved relatively few individuals.

Of note for this clonotype: The antigen is undetermined.

With random hexamers, reverse transcription was performed on about 0.5 to 1 ug of RNA. Amplification of TCR beta CDR3 by immunoSEQ multiplex PCR spanned 54 Vbeta and 13 Jbeta. MiXCR, run by TCRdb on the immunoSEQ multiplex PCR reads, gives a single entry per CDR3 protein. The profile shows roughly 120,000 distinct CDR3 sequences, approximately 94% of them singletons. This sequence was found in a human donor with multiple sclerosis. Input material: CD4+ T cells from PBMCs.

This chain's CDR3 is CASSLGPEGEAFF. Here the CDR3 DNA reads TGCGCCAGCAGCCTGGGCCCCGAGGGCGAAGCTTTCTTT. The rearrangement uses TRBV5-1 and TRBJ1-1; D gene ambiguous. CDR3 size: 13 residues. Trimming took off 4 bases at V and 8 bases at J, with 15 bases between the two ends. CDR1 is SGHRS, CDR2 YFSETQ, per germline. Full variable domain (rest looked up from reference TRBV5-1 and TRBJ1-1): KAGVTQTPRYLIKTRGQQVTLSCSPISGHRSVSWYQQTPGQGLQFLFEYFSETQRNKGNFPGRFSGRQFSNSRSEMNVSTLELGDSALYLCASSLGPEGEAFFGQGTRLTVV.